This entry features one T cell receptor beta chain sequence. The data are from a study of T cell changes during pregnancy in multiple sclerosis. V gave up 0 bases and J gave up 3 bases, with 15 bases separating them. Germline V CDR1 and CDR2: GTSNPN, SVGIG (reference sequence). The length of the CDR3 is 15 residues. Method: immunoSEQ multiplex PCR; TCRdb's copy keeps in-frame clones and lacks some. This sample has around 70,000 clones; about 92% occur once, and the top ten carry 2.3%. The sequencing here drew on peripheral blood, taken before pregnancy. The source of this sequence is a female donor with multiple sclerosis, enrolled in a pregnancy study. V usage is TRBV30 and J usage is TRBJ2-7; D is possibly TRBD1 (6 bases). CDR3 region: CAWSVGGREIYEQYF. The CDR3 DNA is TGTGCCTGGAGTGTAGGGGGTCGAGAGATCTACGAGCAGTACTTC.